The following is a TCR beta chain sequence with its context. The sample is drawn from a study of blood T cell repertoires in COVID-19. Study-wide context: The United States, Italy and Spain supplied acute and convalescent COVID-19 samples. T cells, B-cell-depleted T cells, or PBMCs provided the cDNA or gDNA that served as material.

In the authors' workflow: From reference gene primer amplification, estimates of nucleated cell counts were derived. Profiling relied on immunoSEQ multiplex PCR, and the TCRdb table lists in-frame clones only, not all of them. That table gives V, J and clone size, and the DNA gave D and trimming. This sample yields about 300,000 clones, of which roughly 86% are seen a single time; 9% to 9.5% belongs to the top ten. This CDR3 region has 13 residues. Trimming cost V 4 bases and J 4 bases; bases outside gene matches: 2. The source of this sequence is a man aged 18 to 29 with active or convalescent COVID-19. The chain employs TRBV12-3 or TRBV12-4 and TRBJ1-1, with TRBD1 matching over 8 bases. Sequences were obtained from peripheral blood. CDR3 protein: CASSYDRGTEAFF. CDR3 bases: TGTGCCAGCAGTTATGACAGGGGCACTGAAGCTTTCTTT.